This TCR beta chain originates from a study of cytomegalovirus exposure and HLA in healthy donors. The overall study: Unique TCRs from HLA-typed donors, roughly 87 million of them, were held in an early data release. Findings of the study overall: A later analysis showed that HLA-associated TCR beta chains had undergone more clonal expansion than equally common others. Rarity held for most TCR sequences, but there were some public TCRs that occurred in many donors. Several of the most significant clusters were apparently associated with common viral pathogens in a later analysis.

This clone was observed a single time. What it binds is not known. The PCR ran on 60 Vbeta and 13 Jbeta primers. Only in-frame clones appear in the TCRdb table, and some are missing; sequencing was by immunoSEQ multiplex PCR. The repertoire holds 150,000 to 180,000 clones, with around 80% as singletons. This TCR derives from a woman aged 40-49 years in good health and CMV-seropositive. Sequencing input: PBMCs.

CDR3 sequence: CASSEANGIGGYTF. The CDR3 nucleotides read TGTGCCAGCAGTGAAGCCAACGGGATAGGTGGCTACACCTTC. The V gene is TRBV2, the J gene TRBJ1-2; no clear D gene. CDR3 size: 14 residues. The ends were cut back, 0 bases at V and 7 bases at J, with 12 bases in the middle. The germline gives CDR1 SNHLY, CDR2 FYNNEI.